What follows is one TCR beta chain and its context. As yet, its antigen is unknown. These data are taken from a study of cytomegalovirus exposure and HLA in healthy donors. Background on the study: Ancestry clustering placed 81% of several hundred genotyped donors in the Caucasian-associated cluster.

Study observations and caveats: TRBV6-2, TRBV6-3 and other indistinguishable V segments were excluded. Researchers catalogued around 150 TCR beta chains as cytomegalovirus-associated.

PCR amplification relied on 60 Vbeta primers (plus 13 Jbeta primers). This table comes from immunoSEQ multiplex PCR, and its TCRdb copy is limited to in-frame clones, with some not included. The sample lists 150,000 to 200,000 clones, 75% to 80% occurring once. Trimming cost V 1 base and J 2 bases; bases outside gene matches: 1. Germline V gene sequence: CDR1 SGHTA, CDR2 FQGTGA. The CDR3 runs 15 residues. The sequence was collected from a man between 40 and 49 years old in good health and CMV-seropositive. Material for sequencing was PBMCs. The gene calls are TRBV7-3 and TRBJ2-1; 8 bases agree with TRBD2. The CDR3 loop reads CASSLNGRAYNEQFF. The CDR3 DNA sequence: TGTGCCAGCAGCTTAAACGGGAGGGCCTACAATGAGCAGTTCTTC. Full variable domain (remainder filled in from reference TRBV7-3 and TRBJ2-1): GAGVSQTPSNKVTEKGKYVELRCDPISGHTALYWYRQSLGQGPEFLIYFQGTGAADDSGLPNDRFFAVRPEGSVSTLKIQRTERGDSAVYLCASSLNGRAYNEQFFGPGTRLTVL.